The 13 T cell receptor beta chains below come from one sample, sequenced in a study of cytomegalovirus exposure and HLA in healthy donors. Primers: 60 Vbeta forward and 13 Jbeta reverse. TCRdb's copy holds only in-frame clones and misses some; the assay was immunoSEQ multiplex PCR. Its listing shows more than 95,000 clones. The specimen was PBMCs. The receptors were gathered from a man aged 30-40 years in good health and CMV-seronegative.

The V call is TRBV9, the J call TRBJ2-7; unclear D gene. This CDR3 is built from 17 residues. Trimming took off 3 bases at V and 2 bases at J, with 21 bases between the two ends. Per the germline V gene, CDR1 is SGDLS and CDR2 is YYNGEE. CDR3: CASSESDGAAITYEQYF. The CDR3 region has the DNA TGTGCCAGCAGCGAGTCTGATGGAGCCGCGATAACCTACGAGCAGTACTTC.

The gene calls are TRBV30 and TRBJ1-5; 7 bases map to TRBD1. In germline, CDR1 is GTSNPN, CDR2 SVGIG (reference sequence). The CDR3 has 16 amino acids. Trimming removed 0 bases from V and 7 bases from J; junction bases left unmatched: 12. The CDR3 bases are TGTGCCTGGAGTGTCCCTACTACCGGGACAGACCAGCCCCAGCATTTT. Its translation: CAWSVPTTGTDQPQHF.

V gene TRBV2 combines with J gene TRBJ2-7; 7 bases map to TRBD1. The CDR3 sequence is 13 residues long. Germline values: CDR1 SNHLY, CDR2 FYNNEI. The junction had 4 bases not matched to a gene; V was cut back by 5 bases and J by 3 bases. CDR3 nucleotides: TGTGCCAGCAGTTTTACAGGGGACTACGAGCAGTACTTC. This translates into CASSFTGDYEQYF.

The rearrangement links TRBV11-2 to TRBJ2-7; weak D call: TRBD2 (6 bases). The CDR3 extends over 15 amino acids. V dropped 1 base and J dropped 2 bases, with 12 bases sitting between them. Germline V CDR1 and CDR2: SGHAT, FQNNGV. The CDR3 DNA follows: TGTGCCAGCAGCTTAGTGCCGGGAGTTACCTACGAGCAGTACTTC. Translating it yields CASSLVPGVTYEQYF.

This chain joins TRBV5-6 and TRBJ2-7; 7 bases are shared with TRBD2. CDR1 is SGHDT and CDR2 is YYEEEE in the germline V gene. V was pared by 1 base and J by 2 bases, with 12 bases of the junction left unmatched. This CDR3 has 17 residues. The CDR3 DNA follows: TGTGCCAGCAGCTTGCGGCTAGCGGTCCAGGTCACCTACGAGCAGTACTTC. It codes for CASSLRLAVQVTYEQYF.

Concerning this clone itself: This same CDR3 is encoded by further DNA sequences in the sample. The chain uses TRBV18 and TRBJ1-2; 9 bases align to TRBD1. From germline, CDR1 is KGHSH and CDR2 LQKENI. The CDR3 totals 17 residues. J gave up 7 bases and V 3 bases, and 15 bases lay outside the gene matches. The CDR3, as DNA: TGTGCCAGCTCACCTCGGGGGAGTTTGGGACAGGGCGGTGGCTACACCTTC. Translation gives CASSPRGSLGQGGGYTF.

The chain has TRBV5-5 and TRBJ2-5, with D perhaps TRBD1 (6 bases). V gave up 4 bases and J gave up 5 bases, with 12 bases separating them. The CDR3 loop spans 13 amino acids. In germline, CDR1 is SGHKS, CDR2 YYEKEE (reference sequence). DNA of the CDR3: TGTGCCAGCAGCCCGACAGGATGGGAGACCCAGTACTTC. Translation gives CASSPTGWETQYF.

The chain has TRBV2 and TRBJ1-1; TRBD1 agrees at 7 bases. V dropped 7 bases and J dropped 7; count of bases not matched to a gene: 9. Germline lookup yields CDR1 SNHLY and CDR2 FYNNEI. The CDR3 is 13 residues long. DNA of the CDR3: TGTGCCAGCACGACAGGGTACGGCGGTGAAGCTTTCTTT. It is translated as CASTTGYGGEAFF.

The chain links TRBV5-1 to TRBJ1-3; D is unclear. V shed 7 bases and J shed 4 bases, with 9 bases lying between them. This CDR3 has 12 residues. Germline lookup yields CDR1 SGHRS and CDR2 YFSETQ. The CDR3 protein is CASRGEGNTIYF. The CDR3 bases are TGCGCCAGCCGGGGTGAGGGAAACACCATATATTTT.

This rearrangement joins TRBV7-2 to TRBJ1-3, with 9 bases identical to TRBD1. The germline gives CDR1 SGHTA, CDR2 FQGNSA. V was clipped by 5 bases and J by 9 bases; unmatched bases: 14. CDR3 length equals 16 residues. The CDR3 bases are TGTGCCAGCAGCCCCCGGAGGACAGGGGAACATGGCACCATATATTTT. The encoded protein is CASSPRRTGEHGTIYF.

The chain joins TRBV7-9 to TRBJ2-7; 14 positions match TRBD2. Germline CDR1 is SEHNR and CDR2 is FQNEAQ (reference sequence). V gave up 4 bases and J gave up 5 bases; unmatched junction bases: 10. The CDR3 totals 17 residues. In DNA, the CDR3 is TGTGCCAGCAGCTCTCCGGGACTAGCGGGAGTTATGAACGAGCAGTACTTC. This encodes CASSSPGLAGVMNEQYF.

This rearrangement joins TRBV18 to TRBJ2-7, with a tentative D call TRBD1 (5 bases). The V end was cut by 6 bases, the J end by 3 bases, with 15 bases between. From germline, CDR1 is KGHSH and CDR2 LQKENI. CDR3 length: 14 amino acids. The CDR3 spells CASSPPARVYEQYF. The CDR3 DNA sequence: TGTGCCAGCTCCCCCCCGGCCAGGGTCTACGAGCAGTACTTC.

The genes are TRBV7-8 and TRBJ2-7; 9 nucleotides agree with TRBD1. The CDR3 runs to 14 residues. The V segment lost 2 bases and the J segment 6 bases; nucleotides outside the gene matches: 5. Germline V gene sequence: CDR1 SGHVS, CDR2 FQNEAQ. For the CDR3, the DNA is TGTGCCAGCAGCTTATGGACAGGGGATCCCGAGCAGTACTTC. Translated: CASSLWTGDPEQYF.